Following are 15 T cell receptor beta chains from one sample sequenced in a study of control samples from healthy donors and cancer patients. TCRdb's copy holds only in-frame clones and misses some; the assay was immunoSEQ multiplex PCR. The table lists approximately 170,000 clones, 80% to 95% of them singletons. The sequencing sample was made of blood. These receptors were taken from a woman aged 25 to 39 in good health.

The chain employs TRBV6-5 and TRBJ1-1; possibly TRBD1 for D (5 bases). The CDR3 runs to 15 residues. CDR1 and CDR2 (germline): MNHEY, SVGAGI. Trimming removed 0 bases at V and 4 bases at J, with 12 bases between. CDR3 sequence (DNA): TGTGCCAGCAGTTACTCGACGGGGAGGGGCACTGAAGCTTTCTTT. It specifies CASSYSTGRGTEAFF.

The J gene is TRBJ2-1, the V gene TRBV19; tentatively, D is TRBD1 or TRBD2 (5 bases each). The CDR3 has 12 residues. Between the trimmed V and J ends, which lost 3 bases and 7 bases, there was a span of 7 bases. Germline CDR1 and CDR2: LNHDA and SQIVND (reference sequence). The CDR3 spells CASSMWGNEQFF. DNA for the CDR3: TGTGCCAGTAGTATGTGGGGGAATGAGCAGTTCTTC.

The CDR3 region is CASSSLSQGRVATEAFF. The CDR3 coding sequence is TGTGCCAGCAGCTCCCTCTCACAGGGGAGGGTTGCCACTGAAGCTTTCTTT. The chain links TRBV13 to TRBJ1-1; 7 positions agree with TRBD1. The CDR3 extends over 17 amino acids. Germline V gene data show CDR1 as PRHDT and CDR2 as FYEKMQ (reference sequence). V shed 4 bases, J shed 4 bases, and the junction held 15 bases outside the gene matches.

This sequence joins TRBV12-3 or TRBV12-4 and TRBJ2-5, with a possible D match to TRBD1 (6 bases). Trimming stripped 7 bases from V and 4 bases from J, with 13 bases between. This CDR3 has 13 amino acids. CDR3: CASTGTLTETQYF. The CDR3 DNA reads as TGTGCCAGCACAGGGACATTGACAGAGACCCAGTACTTC.

The chain carries TRBV18 and TRBJ2-7; D possibly corresponds to TRBD2 (6 bases). Germline V gene sequence: CDR1 KGHSH, CDR2 LQKENI. The CDR3 consists of 15 residues. V shed 3 bases and J shed 3 bases, with 15 bases lying between them. The CDR3 loop is CASSPSGTPNYEQYF. The CDR3 region has the DNA TGTGCCAGCTCACCCTCCGGGACTCCTAACTACGAGCAGTACTTC.

This chain joins TRBV4-3 and TRBJ2-7; 7 nucleotides agree with TRBD1. Losses at the gene ends were 3 bases for V and 5 bases for J; bases not matched to a gene: 10. The length of the CDR3 is 15 residues. CDR1 and CDR2 from the germline V gene are LGHNA and YSLEER. The CDR3 protein is CASSQYPGTANEQYF. CDR3 in DNA: TGCGCCAGCAGCCAGTACCCCGGGACAGCCAACGAGCAGTACTTC.

The chain joins TRBV15 to TRBJ1-1, with 10 bases that match TRBD1. V lost 5 bases to trimming and J lost 6 bases; unmatched junction nucleotides: 12. The V gene's germline CDR1 is LNHNV and CDR2 YYDKDF (reference sequence). The CDR3 runs 16 residues. CDR3 in amino acids: CATSPGTGEVFAEAFF. The DNA for the CDR3 is TGTGCCACCAGCCCCGGGACAGGGGAAGTTTTCGCTGAAGCTTTCTTT.

The chain is built from TRBV5-4 and TRBJ2-5; 10 bases fit TRBD1. This CDR3 spans 17 amino acids. With V trimmed by 3 bases and J by 3 bases, 11 bases remained unmatched. Germline CDR1 SGHNT, CDR2 YYREEE (reference sequence). CDR3 amino acids: CASSSGDRGGLKETQYF. CDR3 DNA: TGTGCCAGCAGCTCGGGGGACAGGGGAGGCCTAAAAGAGACCCAGTACTTC.

This chain connects TRBV28 to TRBJ1-5, with a tentative D call TRBD1 (5 bases). CDR3 size: 13 residues. The germline V gene encodes CDR1 MDHEN and CDR2 SYDVKM. V was trimmed by 2 bases and J by 5 bases, leaving 7 bases between them. The CDR3 sequence: CASSLGADQPQHF. CDR3 DNA sequence: TGTGCCAGCAGTTTAGGGGCCGATCAGCCCCAGCATTTT.

This chain links TRBV18 with TRBJ2-4, with D hard to call. The ends were cut back, 4 bases at V and 1 base at J, with 17 bases in the middle. Germline CDR1 reads KGHSH; CDR2 reads LQKENI. The CDR3 runs 17 residues. CDR3 region: CASSLNLPGGAKNIQYF. CDR3 DNA: TGTGCCAGCTCACTTAACCTCCCCGGTGGGGCCAAAAACATTCAGTACTTC.

The chain joins TRBV5-1 to TRBJ2-3, with 9 bases fitting TRBD1. Trimming took 10 bases from V and 3 from J; bases not matched to a gene: 9. This CDR3 is built from 14 residues. Germline assignment: CDR1 SGHRS and CDR2 YFSETQ. CDR3 protein: CAGGPGTGTDTQYF. In DNA, the CDR3 is TGCGCCGGGGGACCCGGGACAGGGACAGATACGCAGTATTTT.

The J gene is TRBJ1-4, the V gene TRBV10-3; D is possibly TRBD1 (5 bases). CDR1 and CDR2 (germline): ENHRY, SYGVKD. The CDR3 totals 14 residues. Trimming pared 3 bases from V and 7 bases from J, leaving 12 bases between. DNA of the CDR3: TGTGCCATCAGTGACCGGGGGGAGGGTGAAAAACTGTTTTTT. Its translation is CAISDRGEGEKLFF.

The chain combines TRBV9 with TRBJ2-7; possible D gene TRBD2, 5 bases. Germline V gene lookup returns CDR1 SGDLS and CDR2 YYNGEE. The CDR3 is 13 residues long. The V gene lost 0 bases and the J gene lost 2 bases, with 6 bases spanning the gap. For the CDR3, the DNA is TGTGCCAGCAGCGTAGGACTAACCTACGAGCAGTACTTC. Translation gives CASSVGLTYEQYF.

This sequence joins TRBV19 and TRBJ1-5; D not certain. Trimming removed 6 bases at V and 6 bases at J, with 12 bases between. CDR3 length: 13 residues. Per the germline V gene, CDR1 is LNHDA and CDR2 is SQIVND (reference sequence). Here the CDR3 reads CASRRDWGQPQHF. The DNA of the CDR3 is TGTGCCAGTAGACGCGATTGGGGTCAGCCCCAGCATTTT.

The chain joins TRBV4-2 to TRBJ2-2, with D possibly TRBD1 on 5 matching bases. Between the trimmed V and J ends, which lost 1 base and 3 bases, there was a span of 6 bases. The CDR3 sequence is 14 residues long. Germline lookup yields CDR1 LGHNA and CDR2 YNFKEQ. The CDR3 sequence: CASSQVGDTGELFF. The CDR3, as DNA: TGTGCCAGCAGCCAAGTAGGGGACACCGGGGAGCTGTTTTTT.